This TCR beta chain was retrieved from a study of blood T cell repertoires in COVID-19. Data came from immunoSEQ multiplex PCR; TCRdb stores just in-frame clones and leaves some out. The top ten clones hold just under 15% of a sample with tens of thousands of clones, 65% to 85% of them seen once. The CDR3 has 15 amino acids. Looked up from germline, CDR1 is MNHEY and CDR2 is SVGAGI. V shed 6 bases, J shed 10 bases, and the junction held 10 bases outside the gene matches. This TCR came from a human donor with active or convalescent COVID-19. The donor label of this sample is uncertain. Specimen: peripheral blood. The J gene is TRBJ1-6, the V gene TRBV6-5, with TRBD1 matching 9 bases. The CDR3 region is CASSLPGTGNSPLHF. The CDR3 DNA follows: TGTGCCAGCAGCCTCCCCGGGACAGGGAACTCACCCCTCCACTTT.